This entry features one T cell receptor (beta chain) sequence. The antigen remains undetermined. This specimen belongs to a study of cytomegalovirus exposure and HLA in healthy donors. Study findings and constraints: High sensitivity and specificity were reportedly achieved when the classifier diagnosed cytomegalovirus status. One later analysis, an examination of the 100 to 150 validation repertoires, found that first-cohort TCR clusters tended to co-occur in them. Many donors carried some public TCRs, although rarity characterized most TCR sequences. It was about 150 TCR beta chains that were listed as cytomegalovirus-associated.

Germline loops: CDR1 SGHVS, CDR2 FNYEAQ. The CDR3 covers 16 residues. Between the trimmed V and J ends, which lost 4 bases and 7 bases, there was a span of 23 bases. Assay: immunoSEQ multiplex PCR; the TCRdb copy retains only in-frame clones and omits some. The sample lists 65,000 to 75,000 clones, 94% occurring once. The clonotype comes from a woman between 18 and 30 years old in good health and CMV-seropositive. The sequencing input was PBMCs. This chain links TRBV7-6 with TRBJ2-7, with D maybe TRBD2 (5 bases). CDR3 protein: CASSSTAGPSSGEQYF. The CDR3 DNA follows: TGTGCCAGCAGCTCAACGGCGGGTCCCTCTTCGGGAGAGCAGTACTTC.